The 2 T cell receptor beta chains in this list originate from one sample, sequenced in a study of blood T cell repertoires in COVID-19. Method: immunoSEQ multiplex PCR; TCRdb's copy keeps in-frame clones and lacks some. The sample includes approximately 210,000 clones, 75% to 90% seen only once; the top ten take approximately 2.1%. The specimen sequenced was peripheral blood. The origin of the receptors is a man aged 30 to 39 who had recovered from COVID-19.

V usage is TRBV27 and J usage is TRBJ2-7; D unresolved. Deletions cut 6 bases from V and 1 base from J, with 16 bases between. Per the germline V gene, CDR1 is MNHEY and CDR2 is SMNVEV (reference sequence). This CDR3 comprises 15 residues. CDR3 protein: CASRPSVAPSYEQYF. DNA of the CDR3: TGTGCCAGCAGGCCCTCAGTGGCCCCTTCCTACGAGCAGTACTTC.

The chain is built from TRBV21-1 and TRBJ1-4; TRBD1, the table's D call, lacks a check against the DNA. TRBV21-1 is deemed a pseudogene. The CDR3 consists of 15 residues. For the CDR3, the DNA is TGTGCCAGCAGCTCACCAGGGGAAACTAATGAAAAACTGTTTTTT. Translating it yields CASSSPGETNEKLFF.